Below are 8 T cell receptor beta chains sequenced from a single sample in a study of T cells in Graves' hyperthyroidism and ophthalmopathy. From RNA transcripts, TCR beta CDR3 regions were amplified. HTBI primers were employed in a first-round RT-PCR of the TCR CDR3. TCRdb re-analysed the multiplex PCR reads in MiXCR, keeping a single row per CDR3 protein. The sample carries under 750,000 distinct CDR3 sequences, roughly 20% recorded once. Sequenced material: blood. The source is a woman aged 50 to 60 with Graves' hyperthyroidism that later progressed to Graves' ophthalmopathy.

This clonotype came up a few times. The chain combines TRBV3-1 with TRBJ1-3, with D maybe TRBD1 (5 bases). Germline CDR1 is LGHDT and CDR2 is YNNKEL (reference sequence). CDR3 length: 16 amino acids. Trimming shortened V by 1 base and J by 0 bases, and 10 bases separated the two germline ends. The CDR3 DNA follows: TGTGCCAGCAGCCAAGCGACTGGGGCCTCTGGAAACACCATATATTTT. Protein: CASSQATGASGNTIYF.

J is TRBJ1-3 and V is TRBV5-1; 7 nucleotides line up with TRBD1. The trim removed 1 base at V and 7 bases at J, leaving 8 bases unmatched. This CDR3 is built from 15 residues. Germline CDR1 reads SGHRS; CDR2 reads YFSETQ. The CDR3 loop is CASSLRPGGRNTIYF. The DNA of the CDR3 is TGCGCCAGCAGCTTGCGGCCAGGGGGACGGAACACCATATATTTT.

This clonotype was recorded a few times. The chain uses TRBV11-3 and TRBJ1-1; tentatively, D is TRBD1 (5 bases). V was shortened by 1 base and J by 2 bases, with 11 bases between the two germline ends. The CDR3 is 15 amino acids. The germline gives CDR1 SGHNT, CDR2 YENEEA. The DNA for the CDR3 is TGTGCCAGCAGCTTAGGAAACCAGGGAAACACTGAAGCTTTCTTT. Its protein product is CASSLGNQGNTEAFF.

This clonotype has just a few counts. This chain uses TRBV7-6 with TRBJ2-5; D gene ambiguous. Looked up from germline, CDR1 is SGHVS and CDR2 is FNYEAQ. The CDR3 extends over 14 amino acids. With 3 bases removed from V and 4 bases from J, the gap between germline ends came to 12 bases. CDR3: CASSLAQLPETQYF. In nucleotides, the CDR3 is TGTGCCAGCAGCTTGGCACAGCTCCCAGAGACCCAGTACTTC.

This clonotype was seen ten or more times. The rearrangement joins TRBV28 to TRBJ2-7; TRBD2 aligns across 7 bases. J lost 3 bases, V lost 2 bases, and 13 bases had no gene match. This CDR3 spans 17 amino acids. Germline V lookup: CDR1 MDHEN, CDR2 SYDVKM. Here the CDR3 reads CASSLRAGRVGLYEQYF. CDR3 nucleotide sequence: TGTGCCAGCAGTTTACGAGCGGGAAGGGTGGGTCTCTACGAGCAGTACTTC.

This clonotype has a handful of counts. The chain has TRBV7-9 and TRBJ1-5; D unclear. Germline V CDR1 and CDR2: SEHNR, FQNEAQ (reference sequence). Trimming took 6 bases from V and 4 from J, leaving 16 bases between them. The CDR3 covers 15 residues. The chain's CDR3 is CASSHIGVGNQPQHF. In DNA, the CDR3 is TGTGCCAGCAGTCATATTGGGGTAGGGAATCAGCCCCAGCATTTT.

This clonotype was picked up many times. The rearrangement links TRBV9 to TRBJ2-7; TRBD2 matches at 7 bases. The V and J ends lost 3 bases and 2 bases, in that order; junction bases with no gene match: 5. In germline, CDR1 is SGDLS, CDR2 YYNGEE. This CDR3 comprises 14 residues. In DNA form, the CDR3 reads TGTGCCAGCAGCGGGGCAGGGACTACCTACGAGCAGTACTTC. It codes for CASSGAGTTYEQYF.

The chain carries TRBV4-1 and TRBJ1-5; a possible D gene is TRBD1 (5 bases). Germline V gives CDR1 MGHRA, CDR2 YSYEKL. V was pared by 3 bases and J by 9 bases, with 12 bases between. This CDR3 is built from 13 residues. As DNA, the CDR3 is TGCGCCAGCAGCCACGGGGACTCGGGGCCCCAGCATTTT. Translation: CASSHGDSGPQHF.